The sequence of this T cell receptor beta chain was determined in a study of blood T cell repertoires in COVID-19. As for the study in general: The study drew acute and convalescent COVID-19 samples from the United States, Italy and Spain.

The CDR3 runs to 16 residues. Germline values: CDR1 SNHLY, CDR2 FYNNEI. V was clipped by 7 bases and J by 9 bases; unmatched bases: 15. Generated by immunoSEQ multiplex PCR, the TCRdb table keeps only in-frame clones and is missing some. Of around 390,000 clones detected, more than 75% appear once; the ten largest clones hold approximately 10%. The chain couples TRBV2 to TRBJ1-6; TRBD1 agrees at 7 bases. Sequencing was carried out using PBMCs or T cells enriched from blood (not recorded which). The clonotype originates from a woman aged 45 to 65 who had recovered from COVID-19. This CDR3 is CASKEGPTGVTSPLHF. DNA of the CDR3: TGTGCCAGCAAGGAGGGCCCCACAGGGGTTACTTCACCCCTCCACTTT.